This T cell receptor beta chain comes out of a study of cytotoxic CD8 clonotypes in ibrutinib-treated CLL. Overall study context: The subjects consisted of about 10 relapsed/refractory and roughly 14 treatment-naive individuals, with around 17 IGHV unmutated. Outcomes included around 25 partial and 2 complete responses; after median roughly six years, 14 stayed remitted and approximately 12 progressed. Study observations and caveats: T-cell clonality at baseline went above that of age-matched healthy donors and rose and fell with circulating CD8+ T-cell counts. Public clonotypes, an uncommon group, contracted or remained stable on treatment.

Assay used: immunoSEQ multiplex PCR; TCRdb lists only in-frame clones, some missing. The sample lists a few hundred thousand clones, about three quarters occurring once. Trimming removed 6 bases from V and 2 bases from J; junction bases left unmatched: 6. Germline loops: CDR1 SQVTM, CDR2 ANQGSEA. The length of the CDR3 is 14 residues. Concerning this clone: Its antigen remains unknown.

The source material was PBMCs, sampled after 24 months of ibrutinib treatment. V gene TRBV29-1 combines with J gene TRBJ2-2; 7 positions match TRBD1. This TCR was recovered from a human donor with chronic lymphocytic leukemia. CDR3 residues: CSVAGTDNTGELFF. In DNA, the CDR3 is TGCAGCGTCGCCGGGACAGACAACACCGGGGAGCTGTTTTTT.